One T cell receptor beta chain is described in this entry. The antigen is undetermined. It was with 60 Vbeta and 13 Jbeta primers that the PCR ran. Generated by immunoSEQ multiplex PCR, the TCRdb table keeps only in-frame clones and is missing some. The table lists 100,000 to 150,000 clones, about 80% of them singletons. The CDR3 covers 20 residues. It was healthy bone marrow donors who served as donors. This specimen comes from a study of cytomegalovirus exposure and HLA in healthy donors. General study results and limits: TCR beta V- and J-gene trimming, according to a later analysis, was linked to a missense DCLRE1C variant. Cytomegalovirus status was reportedly diagnosed by the classifier with high specificity and sensitivity. Many donors shared some public TCRs, even though most TCR sequences were rare.

The rearrangement links TRBV21-1 to TRBJ1-6; TRBD1, the D gene given by the table, was not confirmed from the DNA. TRBV21-1 corresponds to a pseudogene. This clonotype originated in a man aged 55-75 years in good health and CMV-seropositive. Input material: PBMCs. The chain's CDR3 is CASSKGGIKGTGAYNSPLHF. The CDR3 DNA reads as TGTGCCAGCAGCAAAGGAGGAATTAAGGGGACAGGGGCCTATAATTCACCCCTCCACTTT.